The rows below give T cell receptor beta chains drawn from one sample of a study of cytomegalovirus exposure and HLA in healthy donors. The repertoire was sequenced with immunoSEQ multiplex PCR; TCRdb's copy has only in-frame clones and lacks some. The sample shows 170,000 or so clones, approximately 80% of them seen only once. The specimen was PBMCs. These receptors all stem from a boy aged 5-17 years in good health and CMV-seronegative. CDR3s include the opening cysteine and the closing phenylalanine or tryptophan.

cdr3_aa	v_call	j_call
CASSLSRTSNYGYTF	TRBV27	TRBJ1-2
CASSLVGRGATKETQYF	TRBV11-2	TRBJ2-5
CASGLVGDSNQPQHF	TRBV12-5	TRBJ1-5
CAWGPSGDQPQHF	TRBV30	TRBJ1-5
CASSVGGTQRATNEKLFF	TRBV9	TRBJ1-4
CASSVTGSNQPQHF	TRBV9	TRBJ1-5
CASSEGQGAQPQHF	TRBV9	TRBJ1-5
CASSDPPRLAGGHEQYF	TRBV2	.
CASSAGLAASSYEQYF	TRBV5-1	TRBJ2-7
CASSQGDRGLTEAFF	TRBV4-2	TRBJ1-1
CAWSDHRAWQPQHF	TRBV30	TRBJ1-5
CASSRTSHEQFF	TRBV5-6	TRBJ2-1
CASIPMGQRNQPQHF	TRBV5-8	TRBJ1-5
CAWIYGRGNTEAFF	TRBV30	TRBJ1-1
CASGLLSGTRLDTQYF	TRBV12-5	TRBJ2-3
CASRPAGLGGNEQFF	TRBV6-1	TRBJ2-1
CASSFTGEAFF	TRBV7-7	TRBJ1-1
CSVTPGTSGRETQYF	TRBV29-1	TRBJ2-5
CASSPRTSGPDTQYF	TRBV5-1	TRBJ2-3
CASSMQVGGPGNEQFF	TRBV19	TRBJ2-1
CASSHEREGLVIGELFF	TRBV7-8	TRBJ2-2
CASRTQGARNTEAFF	TRBV12-1	TRBJ1-1
CASSLRGGEQYF	TRBV27	TRBJ2-7
CASSPGQSNEQFF	TRBV5-4	TRBJ2-1
CASSLALGGSNEQFF	TRBV7-2	TRBJ2-1
CASTLGTGGSGAGNTIYF	TRBV5-1	TRBJ1-3
CASSQGLVTDTQYF	TRBV5-1	TRBJ2-3
CASSLARWTDGAQHF	TRBV5-6	TRBJ1-5
CASGSKPGLAGETQYF	TRBV12-5	TRBJ2-5
CASSLKTGLSYEQYF	TRBV19	TRBJ2-7
CAWSVSGTGTNYGYTF	TRBV30	TRBJ1-2
CASGTGGDLAFF	TRBV9	TRBJ1-1
CAWSSEGETQYF	TRBV30	TRBJ2-5
CASSGTILRQGIRSDSPLHF	TRBV2	TRBJ1-6
CASSETGISYNEQFF	TRBV2	TRBJ2-1
CATESRRGRPYGYTF	TRBV19	TRBJ1-2
CASGALDRTSIFSYEQYF	TRBV28	TRBJ2-7
CAWKYGGPSYNEQFF	TRBV30	TRBJ2-1
CASSQDHWTASYEQYF	TRBV4-3	TRBJ2-7
CASSQGVPTLRTEHQGTNEKLFF	TRBV4-2	TRBJ1-4
CASSRDSYEQYF	TRBV5-5	TRBJ2-7
CASRRSGPYGYTF	TRBV5-4	TRBJ1-2
CATSKGSVSTDTQYF	TRBV25-1	TRBJ2-3
CASSRPTRSGRAYNEQFF	TRBV4-3	TRBJ2-1
CSVVPGRWAEAFF	TRBV29-1	TRBJ1-1
CASSLFGETQYF	TRBV27	TRBJ2-5
CASSRPNRENTEAFF	TRBV6-6	TRBJ1-1
CSVFDLGQYTEAFF	TRBV29-1	TRBJ1-1
CASSQAFSPGVRGLVTEAFF	TRBV4-3	TRBJ1-1